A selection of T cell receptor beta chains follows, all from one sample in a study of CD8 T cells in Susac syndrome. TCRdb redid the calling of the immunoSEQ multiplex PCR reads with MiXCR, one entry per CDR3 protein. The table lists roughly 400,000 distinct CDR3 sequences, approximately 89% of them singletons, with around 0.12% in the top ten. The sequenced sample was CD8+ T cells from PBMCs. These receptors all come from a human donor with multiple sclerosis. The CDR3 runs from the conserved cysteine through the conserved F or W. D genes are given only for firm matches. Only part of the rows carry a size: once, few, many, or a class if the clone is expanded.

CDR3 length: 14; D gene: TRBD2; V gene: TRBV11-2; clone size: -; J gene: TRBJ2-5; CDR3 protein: CASSSRGYQETQYF; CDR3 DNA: TGTGCCAGCAGCTCGCGGGGGTACCAAGAGACCCAGTACTTC
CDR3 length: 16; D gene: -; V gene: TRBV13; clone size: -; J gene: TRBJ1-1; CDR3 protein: CASSHFLRGKVMEAFF; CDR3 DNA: TGTGCCAGCAGCCACTTTCTCAGGGGTAAGGTAATGGAGGCTTTCTTT
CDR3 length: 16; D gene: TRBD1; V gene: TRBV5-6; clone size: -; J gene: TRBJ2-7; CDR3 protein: CASSLAGQASSYEQYF; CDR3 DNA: TGTGCCAGCAGCTTGGCCGGACAGGCCAGCTCCTACGAGCAGTACTTC
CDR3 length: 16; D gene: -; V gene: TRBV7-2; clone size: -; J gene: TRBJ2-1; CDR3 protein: CASKEGGPSSYNEQFF; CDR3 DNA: TGTGCCAGCAAAGAAGGAGGGCCAAGCTCCTACAATGAGCAGTTCTTC
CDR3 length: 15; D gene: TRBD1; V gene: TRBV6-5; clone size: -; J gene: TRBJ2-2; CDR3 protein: CASSYFAGGTGELFF; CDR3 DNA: TGTGCCAGCAGTTACTTCGCAGGGGGAACCGGGGAGCTGTTTTTT
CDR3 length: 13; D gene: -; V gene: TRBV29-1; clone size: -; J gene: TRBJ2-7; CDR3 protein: CSVEGVSVYEQYF; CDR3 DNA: TGCAGCGTTGAAGGTGTGTCGGTGTACGAGCAGTACTTC
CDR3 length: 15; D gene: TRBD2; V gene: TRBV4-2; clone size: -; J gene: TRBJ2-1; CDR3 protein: CASTPGAGEYNEQFF; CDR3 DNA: TGTGCCAGCACCCCAGGAGCGGGGGAATACAATGAGCAGTTCTTC
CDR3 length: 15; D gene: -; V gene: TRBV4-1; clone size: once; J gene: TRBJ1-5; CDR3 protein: CASSRVLGGDQPQHF; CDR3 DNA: TGCGCCAGCAGCCGAGTTTTGGGAGGCGATCAGCCCCAGCATTTT
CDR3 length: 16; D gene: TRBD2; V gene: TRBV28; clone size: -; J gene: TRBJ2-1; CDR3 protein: CASSRQTAGPDNEQFF; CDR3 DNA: TGTGCCAGCAGTCGACAGACAGCGGGACCAGACAATGAGCAGTTCTTC
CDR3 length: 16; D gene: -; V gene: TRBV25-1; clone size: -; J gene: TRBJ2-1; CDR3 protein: CASSEGAANHYNEQFF; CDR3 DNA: TGTGCCAGCAGTGAGGGGGCGGCGAACCACTACAATGAGCAGTTCTTC
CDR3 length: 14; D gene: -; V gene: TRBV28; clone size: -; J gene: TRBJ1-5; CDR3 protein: CASSLRLGNQPQHF; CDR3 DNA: TGTGCCAGCAGTTTAAGGCTTGGCAATCAGCCCCAGCATTTT
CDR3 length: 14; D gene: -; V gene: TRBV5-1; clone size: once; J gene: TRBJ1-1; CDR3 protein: CASGAGRSNTEAFF; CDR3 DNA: TGCGCCAGCGGGGCGGGGAGATCGAACACTGAAGCTTTCTTT
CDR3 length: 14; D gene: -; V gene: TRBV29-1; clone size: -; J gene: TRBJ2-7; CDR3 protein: CSVEGWGGDHEQYF; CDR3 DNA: TGCAGCGTTGAAGGGTGGGGCGGGGACCACGAGCAGTACTTC
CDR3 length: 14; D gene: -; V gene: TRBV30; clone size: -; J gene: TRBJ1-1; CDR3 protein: CAWSEHPLNTEAFF; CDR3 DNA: TGTGCCTGGAGTGAGCATCCCTTGAACACTGAAGCTTTCTTT
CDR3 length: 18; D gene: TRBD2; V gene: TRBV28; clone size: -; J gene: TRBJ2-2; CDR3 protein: CASSRLAGAPEDTGELFF; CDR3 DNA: TGTGCCAGCAGTAGACTAGCGGGAGCCCCGGAGGACACCGGGGAGCTGTTTTTT
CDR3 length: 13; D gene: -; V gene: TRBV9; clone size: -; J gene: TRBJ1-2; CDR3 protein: CASGPEAAGGYTF; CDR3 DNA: TGTGCCAGCGGACCGGAGGCTGCTGGTGGCTACACCTTC
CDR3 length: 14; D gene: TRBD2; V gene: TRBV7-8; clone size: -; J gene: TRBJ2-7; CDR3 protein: CASSFPGTSYEQYF; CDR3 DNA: TGTGCCAGCAGCTTCCCCGGGACTAGCTACGAGCAGTACTTC
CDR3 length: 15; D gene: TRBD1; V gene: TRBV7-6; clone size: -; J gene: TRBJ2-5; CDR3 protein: CASSGGTGTRETQYF; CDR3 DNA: TGTGCCAGCAGCGGAGGGACAGGGACCCGAGAGACCCAGTACTTC
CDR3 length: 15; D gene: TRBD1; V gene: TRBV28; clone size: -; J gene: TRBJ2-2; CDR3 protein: CASSHGQGVSGELFF; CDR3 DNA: TGTGCCAGCAGCCACGGACAGGGGGTTTCCGGGGAGCTGTTTTTT
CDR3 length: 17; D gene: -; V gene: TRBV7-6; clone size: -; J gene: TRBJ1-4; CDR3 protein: CASSQGRRGFEDEKLFF; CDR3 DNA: TGTGCCAGCAGCCAGGGGAGGAGGGGTTTTGAAGATGAAAAACTGTTTTTT
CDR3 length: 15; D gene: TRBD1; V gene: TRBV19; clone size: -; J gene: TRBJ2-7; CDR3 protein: CASSPRDRASDEQYF; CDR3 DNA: TGTGCCAGTAGTCCCCGGGACAGGGCGTCGGACGAGCAGTACTTC
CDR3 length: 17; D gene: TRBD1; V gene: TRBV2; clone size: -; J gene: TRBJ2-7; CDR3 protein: CASSEESGDRVSYEQYF; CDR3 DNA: TGTGCCAGCAGTGAAGAATCCGGGGACAGGGTTTCCTACGAGCAGTACTTC
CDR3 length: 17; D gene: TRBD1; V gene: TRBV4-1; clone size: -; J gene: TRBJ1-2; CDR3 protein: CASSQETFAGGGRGYTF; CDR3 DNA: TGCGCCAGCAGCCAAGAAACCTTTGCAGGGGGCGGTCGGGGCTACACCTTC
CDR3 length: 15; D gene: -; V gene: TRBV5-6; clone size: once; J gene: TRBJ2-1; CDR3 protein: CASSLGKSSYNEQFF; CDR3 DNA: TGTGCCAGCAGCTTGGGGAAAAGCTCCTACAATGAGCAGTTCTTC
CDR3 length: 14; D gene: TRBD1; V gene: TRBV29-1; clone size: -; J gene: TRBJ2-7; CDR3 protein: CSVTPRDSPYEQYF; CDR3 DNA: TGCAGCGTTACCCCCCGGGACAGCCCCTACGAGCAGTACTTC
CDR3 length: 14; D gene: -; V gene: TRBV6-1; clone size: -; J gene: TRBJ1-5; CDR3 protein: CASSQTGLDQPQHF; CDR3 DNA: TGTGCCAGCAGCCAGACAGGTTTAGATCAGCCCCAGCATTTT
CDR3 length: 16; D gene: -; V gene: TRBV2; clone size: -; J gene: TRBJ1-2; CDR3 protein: CASSGPESITNYGYTF; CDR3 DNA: TGTGCCAGCAGTGGCCCCGAGTCCATAACTAACTATGGCTACACCTTC
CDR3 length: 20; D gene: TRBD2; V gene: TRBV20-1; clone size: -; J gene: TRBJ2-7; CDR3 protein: CSARPRPDSGTTGNSYEQYF; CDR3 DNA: TGCAGTGCTAGGCCTCGGCCCGATAGCGGGACGACTGGAAACTCCTACGAGCAGTACTTC
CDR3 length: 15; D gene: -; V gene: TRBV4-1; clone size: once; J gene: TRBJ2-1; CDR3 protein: CASSPVGGQANEQFF; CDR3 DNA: TGCGCCAGCAGCCCGGTAGGGGGGCAGGCCAATGAGCAGTTCTTC
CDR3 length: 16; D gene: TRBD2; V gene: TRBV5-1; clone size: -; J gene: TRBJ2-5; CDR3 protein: CASSDMTSGRRETQYF; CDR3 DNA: TGCGCCAGCAGCGACATGACTAGCGGGAGGAGGGAGACCCAGTACTTC
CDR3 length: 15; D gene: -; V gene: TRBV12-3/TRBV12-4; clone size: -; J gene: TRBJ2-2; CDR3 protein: CASSFAGANTGELFF; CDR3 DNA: TGTGCCAGCAGTTTCGCCGGAGCGAACACCGGGGAGCTGTTTTTT
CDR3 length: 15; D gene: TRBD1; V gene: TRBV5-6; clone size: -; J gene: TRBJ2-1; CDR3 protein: CASSARDRPYNEQFF; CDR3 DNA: TGTGCCAGCAGCGCCCGGGACAGGCCCTACAATGAGCAGTTCTTC
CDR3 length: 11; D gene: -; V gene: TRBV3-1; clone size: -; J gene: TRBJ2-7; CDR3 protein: CASSRRDEQYF; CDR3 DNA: TGTGCCAGCAGCCGACGGGACGAGCAGTACTTC
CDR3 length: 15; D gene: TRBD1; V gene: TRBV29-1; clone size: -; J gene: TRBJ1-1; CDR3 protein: CSVTGTDPLGTEAFF; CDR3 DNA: TGCAGCGTAACCGGGACAGACCCCCTCGGGACTGAAGCTTTCTTT
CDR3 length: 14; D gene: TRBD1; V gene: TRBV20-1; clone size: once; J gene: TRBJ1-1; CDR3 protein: CSALDRGQEAEAFF; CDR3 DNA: TGCAGTGCTCTAGACAGGGGGCAGGAGGCTGAAGCTTTCTTT
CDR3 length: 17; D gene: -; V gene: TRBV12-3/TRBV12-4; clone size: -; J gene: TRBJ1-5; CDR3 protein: CASSLEDRWDSNQPQHF; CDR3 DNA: TGTGCCAGCAGTCTCGAGGACCGGTGGGATAGCAATCAGCCCCAGCATTTT
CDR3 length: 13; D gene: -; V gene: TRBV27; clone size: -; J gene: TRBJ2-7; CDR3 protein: CASSFASSYEQYF; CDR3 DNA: TGTGCCAGCAGTTTCGCAAGCTCCTACGAGCAGTACTTC
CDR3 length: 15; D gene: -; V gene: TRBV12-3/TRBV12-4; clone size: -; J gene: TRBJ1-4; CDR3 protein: CASNNPSQENEKLFF; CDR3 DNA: TGTGCCAGCAACAACCCCTCGCAGGAGAATGAAAAACTGTTTTTT
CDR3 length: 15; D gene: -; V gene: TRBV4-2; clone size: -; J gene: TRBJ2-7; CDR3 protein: CASSQERTAYNEQYF; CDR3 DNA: TGTGCCAGCAGCCAAGAGAGGACTGCTTATAACGAGCAGTACTTC
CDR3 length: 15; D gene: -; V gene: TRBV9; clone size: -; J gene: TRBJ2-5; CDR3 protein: CASSAGHRVGETQYF; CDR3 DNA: TGTGCCAGCAGCGCGGGACACAGAGTGGGAGAGACCCAGTACTTC
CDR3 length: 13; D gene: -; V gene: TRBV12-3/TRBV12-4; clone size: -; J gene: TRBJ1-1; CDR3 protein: CASSTRTPTEAFF; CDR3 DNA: TGTGCCAGCAGTACTCGGACACCTACTGAAGCTTTCTTT
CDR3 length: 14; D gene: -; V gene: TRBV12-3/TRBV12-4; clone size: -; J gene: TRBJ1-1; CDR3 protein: CASSFEGEGTEAFF; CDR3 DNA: TGTGCCAGCAGTTTTGAGGGTGAGGGCACTGAAGCTTTCTTT
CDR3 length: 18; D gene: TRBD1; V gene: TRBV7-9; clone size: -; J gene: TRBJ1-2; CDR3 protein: CASSPTRTGGNRDYGYTF; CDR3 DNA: TGTGCCAGCAGCCCCACGAGGACAGGGGGTAATCGAGACTATGGCTACACCTTC
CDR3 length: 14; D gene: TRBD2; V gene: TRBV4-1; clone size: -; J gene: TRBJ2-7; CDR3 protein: CASSQGREGGEQYF; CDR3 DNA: TGCGCCAGCAGCCAAGGGCGGGAGGGTGGCGAGCAGTACTTC
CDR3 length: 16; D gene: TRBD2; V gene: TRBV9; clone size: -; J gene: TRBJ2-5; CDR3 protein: CASSTGLAGPAGTQYF; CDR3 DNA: TGTGCCAGCAGCACCGGACTAGCGGGGCCCGCAGGGACCCAGTACTTC
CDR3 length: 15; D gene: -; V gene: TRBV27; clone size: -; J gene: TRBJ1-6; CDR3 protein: CASSFTGSYNSPPHF; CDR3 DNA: TGTGCCAGCAGTTTTACGGGCTCCTATAATTCACCCCCCCACTTT
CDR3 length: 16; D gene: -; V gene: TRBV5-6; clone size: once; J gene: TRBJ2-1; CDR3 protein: CASSFGGAYSYNEQFF; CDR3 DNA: TGTGCCAGCAGCTTTGGCGGAGCGTACTCCTACAATGAGCAGTTCTTC
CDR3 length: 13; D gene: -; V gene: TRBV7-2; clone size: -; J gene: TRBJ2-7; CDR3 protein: CASSYPAAYEQYF; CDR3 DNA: TGTGCCAGCAGCTACCCCGCAGCCTACGAGCAGTACTTC
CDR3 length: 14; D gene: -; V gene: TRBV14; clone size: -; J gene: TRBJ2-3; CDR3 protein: CASSQLASTDTQYF; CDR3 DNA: TGTGCCAGCAGCCAACTAGCGAGCACAGATACGCAGTATTTT
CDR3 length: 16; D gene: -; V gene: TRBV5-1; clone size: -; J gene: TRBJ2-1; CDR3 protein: CASSLGQGNPYNEQFF; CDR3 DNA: TGCGCCAGCAGCTTGGGTCAGGGGAACCCCTACAATGAGCAGTTCTTC
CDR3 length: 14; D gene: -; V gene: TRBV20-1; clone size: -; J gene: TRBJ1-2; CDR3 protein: CSARDHERTYGYTF; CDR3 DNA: TGCAGTGCTAGAGATCACGAACGGACTTATGGCTACACCTTC
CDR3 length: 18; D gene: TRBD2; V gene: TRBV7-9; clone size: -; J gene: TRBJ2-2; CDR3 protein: CASSPTSGIPSSTGELFF; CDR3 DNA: TGTGCCAGCAGCCCGACTAGCGGGATCCCCAGCTCCACCGGGGAGCTGTTTTTT
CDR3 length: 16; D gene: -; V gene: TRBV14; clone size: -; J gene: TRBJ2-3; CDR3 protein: CASSQGIGFSTDTQYF; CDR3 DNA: TGTGCCAGCAGCCAAGGTATAGGGTTTAGCACAGATACGCAGTATTTT
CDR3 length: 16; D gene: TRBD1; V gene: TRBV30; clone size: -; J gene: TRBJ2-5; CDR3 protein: CAWSVQGQGRWETQYF; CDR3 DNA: TGTGCCTGGAGTGTACAGGGACAGGGCCGTTGGGAGACCCAGTACTTC
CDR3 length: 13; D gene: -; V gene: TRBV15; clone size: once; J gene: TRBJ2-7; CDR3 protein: CATSSFTVYEQYF; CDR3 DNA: TGTGCCACCAGCAGCTTTACTGTCTACGAGCAGTACTTC